A selection of T cell receptor beta chains follows, all from one sample in a study of long-term antiretroviral therapy in people with HIV. Here immunoSEQ multiplex PCR was the method, and the copy in TCRdb shows in-frame clones only, minus some. The sample gives tens of thousands of clones, 80% to 90% of which show up once; 5% to 6.5% is in the top ten. Sequences were derived from unsorted PBMCs, sampled roughly 4.5 years after starting antiretroviral therapy. The receptors stem from a young man with HIV. Each CDR3 is given with its conserved first and last residue. A D gene is named only where the DNA matches it firmly. Not every row has a clone size; where given, it reads once, few, many or a size class.

V	J	size	D	DNA	CDR3
TRBV7-9	TRBJ2-5	-	-	TGTGCCAGCAGCTTAGGGGTTTTCGGCAGGGGGGTTGGAGAGACCCAGTACTTC	CASSLGVFGRGVGETQYF
TRBV25-1	TRBJ1-1	-	-	TGTGCCAGCAGTGAATTTAGGGGGGGCCGGGGCACTGAAGCTTTCTTT	CASSEFRGGRGTEAFF
TRBV5-1	TRBJ1-1	once	-	TGCGCCAGCAGCTTGGGAGGGGGAGGAACTGAAGCTTTCTTT	CASSLGGGGTEAFF
TRBV2	TRBJ1-1	few	-	TGTGCCAGCTCCCCGACGGTTTACTGGGAAGCTTTCTTT	CASSPTVYWEAFF
TRBV19	TRBJ1-5	-	-	TGTGCCAGTAGTCGGGACACCACCAATCAGCCCCAGCATTTT	CASSRDTTNQPQHF
TRBV30	TRBJ2-3	-	-	TGTGCCTGGAGTGTACAGGGAGAGGGTACGCAGTATTTT	CAWSVQGEGTQYF
TRBV5-6	TRBJ1-1	-	-	TGTGCCAGCAGCAATACAGGGTTGGCTGAAGCTTTCTTT	CASSNTGLAEAFF
TRBV7-9	TRBJ1-2	few	TRBD1	TGTGCCAGCAGCAACGACAGGGCTTGGGGCTACACCTTC	CASSNDRAWGYTF
TRBV18	TRBJ1-1	-	TRBD1	TGTGCCAGCTCACCACCGACAGGGTTTCCAGCTGAAGCTTTCTTT	CASSPPTGFPAEAFF
TRBV19	TRBJ2-1	-	TRBD2	TGTGCCAGTAGGACTAGCGGGAGTAAGGTTGATGAGCAGTTCTTC	CASRTSGSKVDEQFF
TRBV19	TRBJ1-2	-	-	TGTGCCAGTAGTATCGGCGGCAACTATGGCTACACCTTC	CASSIGGNYGYTF
TRBV11-2	TRBJ2-7	-	TRBD1	TGTGCCAGCAGCTTAATGGGACAGAGAACCTACGAGCAGTACTTC	CASSLMGQRTYEQYF
TRBV27	TRBJ1-1	-	TRBD1	TGTGCCAGCAGTTTTGGGACAGAGAACACTGAAGCTTTCTTT	CASSFGTENTEAFF
TRBV21-1	TRBJ2-7	-	-	TGTGCCAGCAGCAAAGGACAGGCCGGGGGGGAGCAGTACTTC	CASSKGQAGGEQYF